The 26 T cell receptor beta chains presented below share a single source sample, sequenced in a study of shared clonotypes between healthy human individuals. The assay was immunoSEQ multiplex PCR, and TCRdb's table has in-frame clones only and misses some. The data show about half a million clones, about 85% seen once. Sequenced input: PBMCs. The receptors derive from a woman aged 40 to 50 in good health. Some clones in this sample may be carry-over from other donors' samples.

The chain has TRBV27 and TRBJ1-1; perhaps TRBD1 as D (5 bases). The CDR3 totals 15 residues. V was pared by 6 bases and J by 0 bases, with 14 bases between. Looked up from germline, CDR1 is MNHEY and CDR2 is SMNVEV (reference sequence). CDR3 bases: TGTGCCAGCAGCCGGCGGGGACGGATGAACACTGAAGCTTTCTTT. Its translation: CASSRRGRMNTEAFF.

The V and J genes are TRBV7-2 and TRBJ2-1; D might be TRBD1 (5 bases). Germline CDR1 and CDR2: SGHTA and FQGNSA. The length of the CDR3 is 15 residues. The V end lost 0 bases, the J end lost 8 bases, and 14 bases lay between the germline ends. The CDR3 region has the DNA TGTGCCAGCAGCTTAGCCCCCTCGGACAAGCATGAGCAGTTCTTC. Its translation is CASSLAPSDKHEQFF.

The genes are TRBV9 and TRBJ2-5; D not resolved. Germline loops: CDR1 SGDLS, CDR2 YYNGEE. The CDR3 runs 14 residues. Trimming cost V 0 bases and J 2 bases, with 8 bases left between them. CDR3: CASSVVASQETQYF. For the CDR3, the DNA is TGTGCCAGCAGCGTAGTTGCATCGCAAGAGACCCAGTACTTC. The complete variable domain, with remaining parts taken from reference TRBV9 and TRBJ2-5, reads DSGVTQTPKHLITATGQRVTLRCSPRSGDLSVYWYQQSLDQGLQFLIQYYNGEERAKGNILERFSAQQFPDLHSELNLSSLELGDSALYFCASSVVASQETQYFGPGTRLLVL.

On this clone itself: A far larger clone is just one base off, so this is likely a read error. The gene calls are TRBV5-1 and TRBJ2-2; TRBD2 might be the D (5 bases). Deletions cut 1 base from V and 1 base from J, with 17 bases between. The germline V gene encodes CDR1 SGHRS and CDR2 YFSETQ. This CDR3 contains 18 residues. The CDR3 protein is CASSLKNRAVENTGELFF. Written as DNA, the CDR3 is TGCGCCAGCAGCTTGAAGAATCGAGCGGTAGAGAACACCGGGGAGCTGTTTTTT.

The chain recombines TRBV10-3 with TRBJ2-1; 7 nucleotides line up with TRBD2. Germline assignment: CDR1 ENHRY and CDR2 SYGVKD. The CDR3 is made up of 11 amino acids. V lost 6 bases and J lost 7; bases outside the gene matches: 0. CDR3 nucleotides: TGTGCCATCAGGCGGGAGAATGAGCAGTTCTTC. This codes for CAIRRENEQFF.

This chain joins TRBV7-2 and TRBJ2-1; 9 bases map to TRBD2. The CDR3 is 15 residues long. Looked up from germline, CDR1 is SGHTA and CDR2 is FQGNSA. Trimming removed 0 bases from V and 5 bases from J; junction bases left unmatched: 2. Written as DNA, the CDR3 is TGTGCCAGCAGCTTAGCTAGCGGGAGTAACAATGAGCAGTTCTTC. Translated: CASSLASGSNNEQFF. Full variable domain (outside the CDR3, taken from reference TRBV7-2 and TRBJ2-1): GAGVSQSPSNKVTEKGKDVELRCDPISGHTALYWYRQSLGQGLEFLIYFQGNSAPDKSGLPSDRFSAERTGGSVSTLTIQRTQQEDSAVYLCASSLASGSNNEQFFGPGTRLTVL.

The J gene is TRBJ2-3, the V gene TRBV11-2, with D hard to call. V lost 1 base and J 2 bases, leaving 1 base between the germline ends. This CDR3 contains 12 residues. Germline-derived CDR1 and CDR2 are SGHAT and FQNNGV. The chain's CDR3 is CASSLVTDTQYF. CDR3 nucleotide sequence: TGTGCCAGCAGCTTAGTCACAGATACGCAGTATTTT.

Concerning this clone itself: A far larger clone is off by one base, so a read error is likely. The rearrangement uses TRBV18 and TRBJ1-1; D is perhaps TRBD1 (5 bases). The ends were cut back, 2 bases at V and 5 bases at J, with 21 bases in the middle. CDR1 and CDR2 from the germline V gene are KGHSH and LQKENI. The CDR3 consists of 17 residues. The CDR3 spells CASSPVHRDSRSTEAFF. Here the CDR3 DNA reads TGTGCCAGCTCACCAGTGCATCGGGACTCGAGATCAACTGAAGCTTTCTTT.

As to this clone: Just one base apart from a much larger clone, this may be a read error. Other DNA sequences in the sample encode the same CDR3. The V gene is TRBV5-1, the J gene TRBJ1-6; 9 bases agree with TRBD1. Germline CDR1 reads SGHRS; CDR2 reads YFSETQ. The CDR3 extends over 15 amino acids. The CDR3 loop is CASSPRTGENSPLHF. The CDR3, as DNA: TGCGCCAGCAGCCCGCGGACAGGGGAAAATTCGCCCCTCCACTTT.

A remark on this clone: A far larger clone differs by one base, so this is likely a read error. The rearrangement uses TRBV11-2 and TRBJ2-7; 7 bases match TRBD1. The germline gives CDR1 SGHAT, CDR2 FQNNGV. This CDR3 spans 15 amino acids. The CDR3 nucleotides read TGTGCCGGCAGCTTAGATGCCAGGGGGATCGACGAGCAGTACTTC. It translates to CAGSLDARGIDEQYF.

This rearrangement joins TRBV11-3 to TRBJ2-3, with D hard to call. V was pared by 1 base and J by 3 bases, with 14 bases between. Germline CDR1 SGHNT, CDR2 YENEEA. The CDR3 is made up of 16 amino acids. CDR3 nucleotides: TGTGCCAGCAGCTTAGGTCTCTTGGACGAAACAGATACGCAGTATTTT. Encoded protein: CASSLGLLDETDTQYF.

V and J are TRBV10-1 and TRBJ2-2; 12 bases fit TRBD2. The V segment lost 6 bases and the J segment 6 bases; nucleotides outside the gene matches: 8. Germline CDR1 and CDR2: WNHNN and SYGVQD (reference sequence). The CDR3 is made up of 16 amino acids. The CDR3 reads CASSERLAGVAGELFF. The CDR3 DNA sequence: TGCGCCAGCAGCGAACGACTAGCGGGAGTGGCCGGGGAGCTGTTTTTT.

CDR3 DNA sequence: TGTGCCAGCTCACCGGGACTAGCGGACCTCGAGATCTACAATGAGCAGTTCTTC. As protein: CASSPGLADLEIYNEQFF. The gene calls are TRBV18 and TRBJ2-1; 11 bases fit TRBD2. The CDR3 consists of 18 residues. The V and J ends lost 3 bases and 3 bases, in that order; junction bases with no gene match: 10. Per germline, CDR1 KGHSH and CDR2 LQKENI.

With regard to this clone: The same CDR3 can be traced to other DNA sequences in this sample. The chain employs TRBV11-3 and TRBJ2-7; D gene unclear. The CDR3 is 14 amino acids. The V gene lost 1 base and the J gene lost 2 bases, with 9 bases spanning the gap. CDR1 SGHNT and CDR2 YENEEA come from the germline V gene. This CDR3 is CASSLGGSTYEQYF. CDR3 nucleotide sequence: TGTGCCAGCAGCTTAGGTGGCAGTACCTACGAGCAGTACTTC.

Comments on this clone: A single base is all that separates this from a far larger clone, so a read error is likely. This sequence joins TRBV12-5 and TRBJ2-5, with D possibly being TRBD1 or TRBD2 (6 bases each). Per the germline V gene, CDR1 is LGHNT and CDR2 is FRNRAP. CDR3 size: 13 residues. In DNA form, the CDR3 reads TGTGCTAGTGGTTTTGGGGGCCGGGAGACCCGGTACTTC. It translates to CASGFGGRETRYF.

The chain is built from TRBV27 and TRBJ2-5; D could derive from TRBD1 or TRBD2 (5 bases each). The ends were cut back, 0 bases at V and 5 bases at J, with 13 bases in the middle. The germline V gene encodes CDR1 MNHEY and CDR2 SMNVEV (reference sequence). The CDR3 has 15 residues. CDR3 nucleotides: TGTGCCAGCAGTTTATCGGGACCCTGGGGGGAGACCCAGTACTTC. This gives the protein CASSLSGPWGETQYF.

This clone was picked up one time. The CDR3 loop is CASSLGGGTEKLFF. CDR3 sequence (DNA): TGTGCCAGCAGCTTGGGGGGGGGAACGGAAAAACTGTTTTTT. The rearrangement links TRBV5-8 to TRBJ1-4; weak D call: TRBD1 (5 bases). Looked up from germline, CDR1 is SGHTS and CDR2 is YDEGEE. Trimming pared 0 bases from V and 8 bases from J, leaving 11 bases between. CDR3 length: 14 residues.

Points on this clone: This sequence is one base from a far larger clone and is likely a read error. The same CDR3 arises from other DNA sequences in this sample as well. The chain is built from TRBV11-2 and TRBJ2-7, with 10 bases that match TRBD1. CDR3 length: 14 amino acids. Trimming took 5 bases from V and 2 from J; bases not matched to a gene: 3. Germline assignment: CDR1 SGHAT and CDR2 FQNNGV. The CDR3 here is CASSRDRGAYEQYF. CDR3 nucleotides: TGTGCCAGCAGCAGGGACAGGGGCGCCTACGAGCAGTACTTC. Using reference TRBV11-2 and TRBJ2-7 for the parts outside the CDR3, the full variable domain is EAGVAQSPRYKIIEKRQSVAFWCNPISGHATLYWYQQILGQGPKLLIQFQNNGVVDDSQLPKDRFSAERLKGVDSTLKIQPAKLEDSAVYLCASSRDRGAYEQYFGPGTRLTVT.

As to this clone: Given a far larger clone just one base away, this is likely a sequencing read error. The CDR3 DNA is TGCGCTAGCAGCTTTTTACTTCGGGCGGGAATCGACAATGAGCAGTTCTTC. Translating it yields CASSFLLRAGIDNEQFF. The chain uses TRBV4-3 and TRBJ2-7, with D possibly matching TRBD2 (6 bases). The better agreement between TRBJ2-1 and the DNA end casts doubt on the J call. Per the germline V gene, CDR1 is LGHNA and CDR2 is YSLEER. The length of the CDR3 is 17 residues.

With respect to this clone: With a much larger clone just one base away, this may be a read error. The rearrangement joins TRBV28 to TRBJ2-1; 12 bases match TRBD2. Germline CDR1 MDHEN, CDR2 SYDVKM. This CDR3 spans 17 amino acids. V trimming: 8 bases; J trimming: 7 bases; junction bases outside the gene matches: 15. CDR3: CASGHGLAGGGRNEQFF. The CDR3 coding sequence is TGTGCCAGCGGTCACGGGCTAGCGGGAGGGGGGAGGAATGAGCAGTTCTTC.

The chain carries TRBV7-9 and TRBJ2-7, with unresolved D. The CDR3 extends over 14 amino acids. The germline V and J ends were trimmed by 0 bases and 6 bases, with 12 bases remaining between them. Germline assignment: CDR1 SEHNR and CDR2 FQNEAQ (reference sequence). The CDR3 region has the DNA TGTGCCAGCAGCTTAGCAGGGTTAGTTGGCGAGCAGTACTTC. Protein: CASSLAGLVGEQYF.

This clone has only one observation. This chain links TRBV19 with TRBJ1-1; the D is unclear. The CDR3 contains 16 residues. CDR1 LNHDA and CDR2 SQIVND come from the germline V gene (reference sequence). V was trimmed by 7 bases and J by 1 base, leaving 19 bases between them. The CDR3 nucleotides read TGTGCCAGTACCTCCGCACACAGCCTGTGGAACACTGAAGCTTTCTTT. This codes for CASTSAHSLWNTEAFF.

The rearrangement uses TRBV11-2 and TRBJ1-2; D may be TRBD1 (5 bases). The V end was cut by 5 bases, the J end by 4 bases, with 14 bases between. Germline CDR1 reads SGHAT; CDR2 reads FQNNGV. This CDR3 is 14 amino acids long. The CDR3 reads CASSLWAGTYGYTF. The DNA of the CDR3 is TGTGCCAGCAGCCTTTGGGCAGGGACCTATGGCTACACCTTC.

This chain uses TRBV14 with TRBJ2-7; perhaps TRBD2 as D (6 bases). V gave up 4 bases and J gave up 1 base, with 11 bases separating them. The germline V gene encodes CDR1 SGHDN and CDR2 FVKESK. The CDR3 has 14 residues. CDR3 coding DNA: TGTGCCAGCAGCCCCCGGACTAATTCCTACGAGCAGTACTTC. Its translation: CASSPRTNSYEQYF.

V usage is TRBV25-1 and J usage is TRBJ2-5, with 7 nucleotides matching TRBD2. The end of the DNA fits TRBJ2-7 better, so the J call may be wrong. The CDR3 totals 16 residues. The germline V gene encodes CDR1 MGHDK and CDR2 SYGVNS. DNA of the CDR3: TGTGCCAGCAGTGAATGGGGCGGGAGAGGATCCTACGAGCAGTACTTC. Protein: CASSEWGGRGSYEQYF.

V and J are TRBV27 and TRBJ2-7; no firm D call. The CDR3 loop spans 13 amino acids. The germline CDR1 and CDR2 sequences are MNHEY and SMNVEV (reference sequence). V lost 3 bases and J lost 5, with 11 bases in between. This CDR3 reads CASSFSGRHEQYF. The CDR3 DNA follows: TGTGCCAGCAGTTTTTCCGGGCGCCACGAGCAGTACTTC.